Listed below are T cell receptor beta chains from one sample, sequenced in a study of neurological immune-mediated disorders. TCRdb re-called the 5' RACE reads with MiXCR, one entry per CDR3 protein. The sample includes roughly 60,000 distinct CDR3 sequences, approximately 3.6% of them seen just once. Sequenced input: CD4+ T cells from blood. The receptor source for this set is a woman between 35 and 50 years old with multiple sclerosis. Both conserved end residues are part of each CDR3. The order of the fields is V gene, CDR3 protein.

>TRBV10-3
CAISESGVQETQYF
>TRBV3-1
CASSWDLTSYEQYF
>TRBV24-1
CATSDHRTGMDQPQHF
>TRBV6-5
CASSPITGGSNQPQHF
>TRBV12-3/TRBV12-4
CASSPQGGGQPQHF
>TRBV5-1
CASSKTGVLEQFF
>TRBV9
CASSVGGIYPETQYF
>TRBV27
CASRLGGTAHEQYF
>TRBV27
CASSFDMGYGYTF
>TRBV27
CASKGGAFSSYEQYF
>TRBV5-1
CASSPSKQPQHF
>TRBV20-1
CSASGTGIDTQYF
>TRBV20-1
CSARQTGLGEQFF
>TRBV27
CASSLGQSYEQYF
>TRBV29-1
CSVQKQIMNTEAFF
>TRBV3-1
CASSRGTRNEQFF